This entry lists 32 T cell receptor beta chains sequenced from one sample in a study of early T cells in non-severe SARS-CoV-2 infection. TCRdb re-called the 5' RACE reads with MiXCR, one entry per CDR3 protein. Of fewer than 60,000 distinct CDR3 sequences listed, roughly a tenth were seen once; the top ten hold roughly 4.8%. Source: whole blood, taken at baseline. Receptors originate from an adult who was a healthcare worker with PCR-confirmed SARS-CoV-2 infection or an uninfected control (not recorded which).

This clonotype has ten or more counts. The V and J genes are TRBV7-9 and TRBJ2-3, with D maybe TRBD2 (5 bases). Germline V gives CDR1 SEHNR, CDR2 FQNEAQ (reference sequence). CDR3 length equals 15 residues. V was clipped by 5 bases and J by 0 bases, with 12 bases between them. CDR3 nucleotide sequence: TGTGCCAGCAGCCTAATAGGGAGTAGCACAGATACGCAGTATTTT. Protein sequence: CASSLIGSSTDTQYF.

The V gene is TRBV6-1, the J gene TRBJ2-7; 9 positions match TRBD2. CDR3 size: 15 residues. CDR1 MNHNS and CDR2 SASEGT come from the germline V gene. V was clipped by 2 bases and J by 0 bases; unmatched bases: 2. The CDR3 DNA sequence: TGTGCCAGCAGTGAAAGCGGGGGGAGCTCCTACGAGCAGTACTTC. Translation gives CASSESGGSSYEQYF.

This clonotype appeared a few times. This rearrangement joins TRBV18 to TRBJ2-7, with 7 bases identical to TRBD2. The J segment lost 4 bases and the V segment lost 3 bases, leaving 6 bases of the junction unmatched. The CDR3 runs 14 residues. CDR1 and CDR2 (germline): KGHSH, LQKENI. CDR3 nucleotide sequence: TGTGCCAGCTCACCCGCGGCGGGAGATTACGAGCAGTACTTC. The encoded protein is CASSPAAGDYEQYF.

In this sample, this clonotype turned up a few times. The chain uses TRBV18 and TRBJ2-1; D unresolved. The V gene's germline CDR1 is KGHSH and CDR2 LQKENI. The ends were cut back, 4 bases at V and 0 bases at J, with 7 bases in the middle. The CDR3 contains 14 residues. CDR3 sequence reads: CASSLTPSYNEQFF. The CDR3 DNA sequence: TGTGCCAGCTCACTGACACCCTCCTACAATGAGCAGTTCTTC.

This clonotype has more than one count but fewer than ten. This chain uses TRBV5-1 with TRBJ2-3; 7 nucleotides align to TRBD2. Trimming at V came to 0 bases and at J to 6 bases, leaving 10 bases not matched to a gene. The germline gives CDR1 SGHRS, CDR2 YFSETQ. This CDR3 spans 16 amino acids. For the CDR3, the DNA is TGCGCCAGCAGCTTGGGGACTAGACCCCCGTCGGATACGCAGTATTTT. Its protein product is CASSLGTRPPSDTQYF.

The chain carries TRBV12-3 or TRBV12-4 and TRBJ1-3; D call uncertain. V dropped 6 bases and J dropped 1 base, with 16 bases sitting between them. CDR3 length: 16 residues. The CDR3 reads CASSPLQMVSGNTIYF. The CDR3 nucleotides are TGTGCCAGCAGCCCCCTACAGATGGTTTCTGGAAACACCATATATTTT.

CDR3 amino acids: CSAADPGQGTGKLFF. CDR3 in DNA: TGCAGTGCTGCCGACCCGGGACAGGGCACTGGAAAACTGTTTTTT. The chain joins TRBV20-1 to TRBJ1-4; 9 bases align to TRBD1. In germline, CDR1 is DFQATT, CDR2 SNEGSKA (reference sequence). Losses at the gene ends were 5 bases for V and 10 bases for J; bases not matched to a gene: 14. This CDR3 has 15 amino acids.

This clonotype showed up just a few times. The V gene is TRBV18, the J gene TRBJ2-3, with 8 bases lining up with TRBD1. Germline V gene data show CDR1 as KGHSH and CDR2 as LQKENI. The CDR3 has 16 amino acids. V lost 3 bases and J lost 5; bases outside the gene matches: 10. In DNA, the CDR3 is TGTGCCAGCTCACCGCAAACAGGGGGTAGTGGAGATACGCAGTATTTT. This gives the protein CASSPQTGGSGDTQYF.

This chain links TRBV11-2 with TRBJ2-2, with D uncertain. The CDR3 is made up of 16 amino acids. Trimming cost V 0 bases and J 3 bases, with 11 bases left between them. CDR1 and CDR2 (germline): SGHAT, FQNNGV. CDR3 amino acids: CASSLEPISYTGELFF. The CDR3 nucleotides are TGTGCCAGCAGCTTAGAGCCGATATCGTACACCGGGGAGCTGTTTTTT.

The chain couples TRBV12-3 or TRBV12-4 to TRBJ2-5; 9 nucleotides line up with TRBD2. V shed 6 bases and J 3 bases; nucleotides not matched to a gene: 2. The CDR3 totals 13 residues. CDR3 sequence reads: CASRRTSEETQYF. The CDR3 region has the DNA TGTGCCAGCAGGCGGACTAGCGAAGAGACCCAGTACTTC.

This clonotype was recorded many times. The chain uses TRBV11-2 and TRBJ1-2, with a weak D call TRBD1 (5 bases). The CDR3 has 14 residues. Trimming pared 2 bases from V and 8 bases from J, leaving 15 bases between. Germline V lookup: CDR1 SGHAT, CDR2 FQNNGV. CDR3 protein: CASSLSGRGGGYTF. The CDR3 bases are TGTGCCAGCAGCTTAAGTGGGCGGGGCGGCGGCTACACCTTC. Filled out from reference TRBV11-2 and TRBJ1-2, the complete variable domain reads EAGVAQSPRYKIIEKRQSVAFWCNPISGHATLYWYQQILGQGPKLLIQFQNNGVVDDSQLPKDRFSAERLKGVDSTLKIQPAKLEDSAVYLCASSLSGRGGGYTFGSGTRLTVV.

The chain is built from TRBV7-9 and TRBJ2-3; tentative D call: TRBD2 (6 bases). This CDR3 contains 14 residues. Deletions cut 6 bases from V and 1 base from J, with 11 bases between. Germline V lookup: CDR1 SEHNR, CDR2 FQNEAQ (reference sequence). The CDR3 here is CASSYTGGTDTQYF. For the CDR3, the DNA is TGTGCCAGCAGTTATACGGGGGGCACAGATACGCAGTATTTT.

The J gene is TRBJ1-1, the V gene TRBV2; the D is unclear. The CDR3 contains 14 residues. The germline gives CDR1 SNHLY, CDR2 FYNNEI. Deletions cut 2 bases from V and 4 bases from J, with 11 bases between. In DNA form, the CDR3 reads TGTGCCAGCAGTGAAAACACCCTGGGCACTGAAGCTTTCTTT. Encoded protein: CASSENTLGTEAFF.

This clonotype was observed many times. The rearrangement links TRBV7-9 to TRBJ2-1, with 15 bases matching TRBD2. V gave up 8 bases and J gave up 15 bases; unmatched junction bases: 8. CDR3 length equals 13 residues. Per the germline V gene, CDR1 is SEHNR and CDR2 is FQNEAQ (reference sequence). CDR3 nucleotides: TGTGCCAGCGAAGTGGGGACTAGCGGGAGGTGGTTCTTC. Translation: CASEVGTSGRWFF.

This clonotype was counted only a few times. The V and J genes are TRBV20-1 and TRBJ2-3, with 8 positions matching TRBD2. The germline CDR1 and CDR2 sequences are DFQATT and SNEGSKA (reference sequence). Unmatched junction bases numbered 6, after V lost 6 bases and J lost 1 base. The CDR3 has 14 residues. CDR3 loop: CSAVGSGGTDTQYF. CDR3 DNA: TGCAGTGCCGTGGGTAGCGGGGGCACAGATACGCAGTATTTT.

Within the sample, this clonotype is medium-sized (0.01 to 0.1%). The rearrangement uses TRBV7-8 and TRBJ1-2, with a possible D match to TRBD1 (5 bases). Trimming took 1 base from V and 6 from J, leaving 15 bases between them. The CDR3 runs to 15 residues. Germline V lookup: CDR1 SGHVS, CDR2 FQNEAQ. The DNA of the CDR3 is TGTGCCAGCAGCTTAGAAGCCATGGGGCGGGATGGCTACACCTTC. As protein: CASSLEAMGRDGYTF.

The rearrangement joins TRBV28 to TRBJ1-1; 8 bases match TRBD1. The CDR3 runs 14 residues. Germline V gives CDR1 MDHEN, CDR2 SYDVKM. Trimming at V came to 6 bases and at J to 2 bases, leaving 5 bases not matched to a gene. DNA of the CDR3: TGTGCCAGCAGAAGGACAGGGTTTAACACTGAAGCTTTCTTT. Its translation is CASRRTGFNTEAFF. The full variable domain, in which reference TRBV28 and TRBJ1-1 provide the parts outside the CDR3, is DVKVTQSSRYLVKRTGEKVFLECVQDMDHENMFWYRQDPGLGLRLIYFSYDVKMKEKGDIPEGYSVSREKKERFSLILESASTNQTSMYLCASRRTGFNTEAFFGQGTRLTVV.

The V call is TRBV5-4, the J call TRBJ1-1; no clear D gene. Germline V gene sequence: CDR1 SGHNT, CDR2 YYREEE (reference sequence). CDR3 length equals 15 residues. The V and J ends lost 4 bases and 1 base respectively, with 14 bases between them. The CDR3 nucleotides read TGTGCCAGCAGCCCACGACCCACAGCGAACACTGAAGCTTTCTTT. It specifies CASSPRPTANTEAFF.

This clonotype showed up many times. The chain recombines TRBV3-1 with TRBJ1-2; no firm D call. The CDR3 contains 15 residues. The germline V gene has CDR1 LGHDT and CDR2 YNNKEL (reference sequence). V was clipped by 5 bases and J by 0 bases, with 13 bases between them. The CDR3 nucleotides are TGTGCCAGCAGCTTGGAGACGGTAGCTAACTATGGCTACACCTTC. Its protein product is CASSLETVANYGYTF.

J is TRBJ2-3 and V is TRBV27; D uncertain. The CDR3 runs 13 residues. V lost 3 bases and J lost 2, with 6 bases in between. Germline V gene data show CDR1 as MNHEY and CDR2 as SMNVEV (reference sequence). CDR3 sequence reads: CASSFSNTDTQYF. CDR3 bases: TGTGCCAGCAGTTTTTCGAACACAGATACGCAGTATTTT.

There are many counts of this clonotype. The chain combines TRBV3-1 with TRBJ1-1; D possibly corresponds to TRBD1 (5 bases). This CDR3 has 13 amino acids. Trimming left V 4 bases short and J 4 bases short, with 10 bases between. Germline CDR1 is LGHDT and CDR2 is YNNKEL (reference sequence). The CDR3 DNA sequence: TGTGCCAGCAGCCCGGCCGGGGGCACTGAAGCTTTCTTT. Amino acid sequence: CASSPAGGTEAFF.

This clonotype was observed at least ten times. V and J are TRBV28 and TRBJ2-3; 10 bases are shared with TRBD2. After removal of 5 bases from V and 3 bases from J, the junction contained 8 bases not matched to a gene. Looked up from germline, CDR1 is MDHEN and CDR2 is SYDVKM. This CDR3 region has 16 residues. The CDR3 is CASSLWASGRTDTQYF. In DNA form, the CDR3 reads TGTGCCAGCAGTCTCTGGGCTAGCGGGAGAACAGATACGCAGTATTTT. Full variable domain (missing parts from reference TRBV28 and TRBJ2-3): DVKVTQSSRYLVKRTGEKVFLECVQDMDHENMFWYRQDPGLGLRLIYFSYDVKMKEKGDIPEGYSVSREKKERFSLILESASTNQTSMYLCASSLWASGRTDTQYFGPGTRLTVL.

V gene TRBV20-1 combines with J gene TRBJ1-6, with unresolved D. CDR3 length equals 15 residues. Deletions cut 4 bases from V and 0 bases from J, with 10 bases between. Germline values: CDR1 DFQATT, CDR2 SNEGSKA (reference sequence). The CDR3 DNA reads TGCAGTGCTATTCGACGGAGCTCCTATAATTCACCCCTCCACTTT. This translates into CSAIRRSSYNSPLHF.

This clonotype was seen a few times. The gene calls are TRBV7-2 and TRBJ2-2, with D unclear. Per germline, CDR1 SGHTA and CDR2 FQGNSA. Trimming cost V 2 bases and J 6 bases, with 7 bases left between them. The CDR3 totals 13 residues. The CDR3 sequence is CASSLTVSGELFF. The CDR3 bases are TGTGCCAGCAGCTTAACTGTCTCCGGGGAGCTGTTTTTT.

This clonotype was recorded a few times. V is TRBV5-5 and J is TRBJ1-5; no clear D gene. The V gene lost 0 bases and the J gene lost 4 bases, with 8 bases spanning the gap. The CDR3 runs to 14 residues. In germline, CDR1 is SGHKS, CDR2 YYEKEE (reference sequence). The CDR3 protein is CASSLVSENQPQHF. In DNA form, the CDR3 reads TGTGCCAGCAGCTTGGTATCAGAAAATCAGCCCCAGCATTTT.

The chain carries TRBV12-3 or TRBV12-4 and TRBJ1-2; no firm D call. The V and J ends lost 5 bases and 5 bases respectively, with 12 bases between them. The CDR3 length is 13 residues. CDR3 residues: CASSPGLEYGYTF. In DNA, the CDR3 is TGTGCCAGCAGTCCCGGACTCGAATATGGCTACACCTTC.

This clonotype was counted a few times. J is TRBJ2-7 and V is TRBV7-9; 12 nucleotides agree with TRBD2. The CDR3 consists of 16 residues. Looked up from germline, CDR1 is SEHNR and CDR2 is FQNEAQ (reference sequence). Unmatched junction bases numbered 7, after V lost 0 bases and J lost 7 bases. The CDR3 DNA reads TGTGCCAGCAGCTTAGCCGGACTAGCGGGGCCTGGAGAGCAGTACTTC. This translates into CASSLAGLAGPGEQYF.

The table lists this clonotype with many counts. In nucleotides, the CDR3 is TGCAGTGCTAGGACGTCAGGGGCAGGTAATCAGCCCCAGCATTTT. Its translation: CSARTSGAGNQPQHF. This sequence joins TRBV20-1 and TRBJ1-5; TRBD1 might be the D (6 bases). This CDR3 region has 15 residues. V lost 3 bases, J lost 4 bases, and 16 bases lay in between. Germline values: CDR1 DFQATT, CDR2 SNEGSKA (reference sequence).

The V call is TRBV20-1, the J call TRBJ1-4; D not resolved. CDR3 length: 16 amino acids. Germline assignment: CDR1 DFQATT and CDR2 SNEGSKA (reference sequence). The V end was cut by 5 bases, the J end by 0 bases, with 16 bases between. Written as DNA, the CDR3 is TGCAGTGCTCCCCCAATGGAGGGTGCAACTAATGAAAAACTGTTTTTT. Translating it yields CSAPPMEGATNEKLFF.

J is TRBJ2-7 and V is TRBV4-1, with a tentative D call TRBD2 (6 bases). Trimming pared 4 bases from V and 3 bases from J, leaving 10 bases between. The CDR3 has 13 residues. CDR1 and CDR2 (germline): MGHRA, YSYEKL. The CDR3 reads CASSRGLDYEQYF. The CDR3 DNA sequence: TGCGCCAGCAGCCGGGGACTTGACTACGAGCAGTACTTC.

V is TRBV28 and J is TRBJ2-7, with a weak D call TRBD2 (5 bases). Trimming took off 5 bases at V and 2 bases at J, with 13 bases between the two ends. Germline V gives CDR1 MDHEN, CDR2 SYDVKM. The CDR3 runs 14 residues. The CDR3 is CASSIGSGTYEQYF. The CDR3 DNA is TGTGCCAGCAGTATTGGGAGTGGCACCTACGAGCAGTACTTC.

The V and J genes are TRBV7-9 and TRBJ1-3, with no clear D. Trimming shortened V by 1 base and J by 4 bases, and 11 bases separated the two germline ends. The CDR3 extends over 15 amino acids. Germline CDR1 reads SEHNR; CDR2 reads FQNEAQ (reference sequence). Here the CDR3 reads CASSLDFVAGNTIYF. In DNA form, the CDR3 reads TGTGCCAGCAGCTTAGATTTTGTGGCCGGAAACACCATATATTTT.